This T cell receptor (beta chain) was obtained from a study of beta chain features in type 1 diabetes. Study-wide context: Cell yields, gender and age were comparable in patients and healthy donors.

General study findings and limits: Patients with Type 1 diabetes showed moderately but significantly shorter TCRB CDR3s in all four CD4+ subsets.

Concerning this clone itself: Its antigen remains unidentified.

Sequenced material consisted of expressed TCRB transcripts (all of the isolated RNA was reverse transcribed). Produced via immunoSEQ multiplex PCR; TCRdb's table is partial and in-frame only. The sample records some 160,000 clones, roughly 9% being singletons. The CDR3 is made up of 13 amino acids. J was trimmed by 7 bases and V by 5 bases; bases with no gene match: 7. Germline CDR1 SNHLY, CDR2 FYNNEI. The chain links TRBV2 to TRBJ2-7; 8 bases match TRBD1. This receptor was obtained from a woman younger than 45 with type 1 diabetes. Sequenced sample: central memory CD4+ T cells from blood. DNA for the CDR3: TGTGCCAGCAGTCCCGGACAGGGAAGAGAGCAGTACTTC. Amino acid sequence: CASSPGQGREQYF. Full variable domain (remainder filled in from reference TRBV2 and TRBJ2-7): EPEVTQTPSHQVTQMGQEVILRCVPISNHLYFYWYRQILGQKVEFLVSFYNNEISEKSEIFDDQFSVERPDGSNFTLKIRSTKLEDSAMYFCASSPGQGREQYFGPGTRLTVT.